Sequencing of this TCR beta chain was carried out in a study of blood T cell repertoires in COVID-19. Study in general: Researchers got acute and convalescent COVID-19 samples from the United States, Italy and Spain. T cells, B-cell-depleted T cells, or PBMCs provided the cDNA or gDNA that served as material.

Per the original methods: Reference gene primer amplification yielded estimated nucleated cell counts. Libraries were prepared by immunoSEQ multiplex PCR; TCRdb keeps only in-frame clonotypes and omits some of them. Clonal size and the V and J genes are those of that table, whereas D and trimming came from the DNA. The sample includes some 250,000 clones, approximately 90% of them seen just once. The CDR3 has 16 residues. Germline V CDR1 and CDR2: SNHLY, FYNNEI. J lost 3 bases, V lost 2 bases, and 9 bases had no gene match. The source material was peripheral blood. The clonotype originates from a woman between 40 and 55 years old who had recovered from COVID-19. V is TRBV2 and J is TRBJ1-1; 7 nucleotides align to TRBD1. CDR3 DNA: TGTGCCAGCAGTGAACAGGGGGTCCGGTTAGACACTGAAGCTTTCTTT. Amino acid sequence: CASSEQGVRLDTEAFF.